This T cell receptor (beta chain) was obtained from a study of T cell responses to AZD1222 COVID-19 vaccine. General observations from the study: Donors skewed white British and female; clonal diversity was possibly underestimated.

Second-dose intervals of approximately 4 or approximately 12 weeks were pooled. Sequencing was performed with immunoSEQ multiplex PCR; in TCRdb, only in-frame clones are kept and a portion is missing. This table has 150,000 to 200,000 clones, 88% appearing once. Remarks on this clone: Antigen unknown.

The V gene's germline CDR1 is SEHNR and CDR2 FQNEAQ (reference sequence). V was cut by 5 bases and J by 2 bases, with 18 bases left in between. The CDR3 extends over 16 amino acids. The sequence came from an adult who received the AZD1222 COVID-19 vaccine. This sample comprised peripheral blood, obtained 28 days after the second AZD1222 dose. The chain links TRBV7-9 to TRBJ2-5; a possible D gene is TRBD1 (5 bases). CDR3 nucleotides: TGTGCCAGCAGCCAGGGATGGGCAGGGCTACAAGAGACCCAGTACTTC. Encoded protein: CASSQGWAGLQETQYF. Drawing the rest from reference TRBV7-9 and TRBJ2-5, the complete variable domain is DTGVSQNPRHKITKRGQNVTFRCDPISEHNRLYWYRQTLGQGPEFLTYFQNEAQLEKSRLLSDRFSAERPKGSFSTLEIQRTEQGDSAMYLCASSQGWAGLQETQYFGPGTRLLVL.